These 29 T cell receptor beta chains originate from one sample sequenced in a study of TIL therapy for anti-PD-1-resistant metastatic lung cancer. This was the immunoSEQ v3 assay. This table comes from immunoSEQ multiplex PCR, and its TCRdb copy is limited to in-frame clones, with some not included. This sample yields roughly 50,000 clones, of which 71% are seen a single time; roughly 6% belongs to the top ten. The time point was: pre-treatment sample, taken before nivolumab and TIL therapy. The tumor samples were excised metastases, mostly pleural nodules or supraclavicular lymph nodes. Sequencing was performed on tumor tissue, taken at baseline. Every receptor here comes from a person aged 25-85 years with non-small cell lung cancer.

This clone was counted between two and nine times. This chain joins TRBV7-2 and TRBJ2-3; 7 bases fit TRBD2. Germline V gives CDR1 SGHTA, CDR2 FQGNSA. With 5 bases clipped from V and 10 bases from J, the junction kept 9 bases outside the gene matches. This CDR3 region has 13 residues. CDR3 in DNA: TGTGCCAGCAGCCCGGCCGGCGGGAGTCCGCAGTATTTT. Translation: CASSPAGGSPQYF. Combining the CDR3 with reference TRBV7-2 and TRBJ2-3 gives the whole variable domain GAGVSQSPSNKVTEKGKDVELRCDPISGHTALYWYRQSLGQGLEFLIYFQGNSAPDKSGLPSDRFSAERTGGSVSTLTIQRTQQEDSAVYLCASSPAGGSPQYFGPGTRLTVL.

The CDR3 bases are TGTGCCAGCAGTGAAGTTACAGGGACGAACACTGAAGCTTTCTTT. Its translation: CASSEVTGTNTEAFF. The gene calls are TRBV2 and TRBJ1-1; D may be TRBD1 (6 bases). The CDR3 has 15 amino acids. V lost 1 base and J 1 base, leaving 10 bases between the germline ends. The germline V gene has CDR1 SNHLY and CDR2 FYNNEI.

The rearrangement uses TRBV7-8 and TRBJ2-1; tentatively, D is TRBD1 or TRBD2 (5 bases each). This CDR3 contains 16 residues. Germline V lookup: CDR1 SGHVS, CDR2 FQNEAQ. Deletions cut 2 bases from V and 5 bases from J, with 16 bases between. As DNA, the CDR3 is TGTGCCAGCAGCTTATGGGACCGCGGGTTCAACAATGAGCAGTTCTTC. The encoded protein is CASSLWDRGFNNEQFF.

This clone was recorded a few times. The rearrangement links TRBV5-8 to TRBJ2-5; D might be TRBD1 (6 bases). Between the trimmed V and J ends, which lost 0 bases and 2 bases, there was a span of 8 bases. Per the germline V gene, CDR1 is SGHTS and CDR2 is YDEGEE. This CDR3 is 14 amino acids long. The CDR3 sequence is CASSLADRQETQYF. The CDR3 nucleotides are TGTGCCAGCAGCTTGGCGGACAGACAAGAGACCCAGTACTTC. Variable domain in full (rest from reference TRBV5-8 and TRBJ2-5): EAGVTQSPTHLIKTRGQQATLRCSPISGHTSVYWYQQALGLGLQFLLWYDEGEERNRGNFPPRFSGRQFPNYSSELNVNALELEDSALYLCASSLADRQETQYFGPGTRLLVL.

This clone was recorded only once. The chain employs TRBV9 and TRBJ1-1; no definite D call. Per the germline V gene, CDR1 is SGDLS and CDR2 is YYNGEE. This CDR3 has 16 amino acids. Trimming took off 4 bases at V and 1 base at J, with 17 bases between the two ends. CDR3 sequence (DNA): TGTGCCAGCAGCCACTCAACGGGAAGCGGGAACACTGAAGCTTTCTTT. It codes for CASSHSTGSGNTEAFF.

The chain uses TRBV7-8 and TRBJ2-2; D might be TRBD1 (5 bases). Looked up from germline, CDR1 is SGHVS and CDR2 is FQNEAQ. V shed 2 bases and J shed 1 base, with 11 bases lying between them. There are 16 residues in the CDR3. CDR3 sequence (DNA): TGTGCCAGCAGCTTATCGGTAGGACAGAACACCGGGGAGCTGTTTTTT. This encodes CASSLSVGQNTGELFF.

The CDR3 loop is CSVTSISSETQYF. CDR3 nucleotides: TGCAGCGTGACTAGCATCTCCAGTGAGACCCAGTACTTC. The chain links TRBV29-1 to TRBJ2-5, with TRBD2 matching over 7 bases. Germline CDR1 reads SQVTM; CDR2 reads ANQGSEA. V lost 6 bases to trimming and J lost 5 bases; unmatched junction nucleotides: 9. The CDR3 extends over 13 amino acids.

The rearrangement uses TRBV11-2 and TRBJ1-2, with 11 bases lining up with TRBD1. The J segment lost 4 bases and the V segment lost 5 bases, leaving 3 bases of the junction unmatched. This CDR3 has 14 residues. CDR1 is SGHAT, CDR2 FQNNGV, per germline. The CDR3 coding sequence is TGTGCCAGCAGCCCGGGACAGGGGGGCTATGGCTACACCTTC. Its protein is CASSPGQGGYGYTF.

This chain's CDR3 is CASSWDRDDQPQHF. The CDR3 DNA reads TGTGCCAGCAGCTGGGACAGGGATGATCAGCCCCAGCATTTT. The chain has TRBV6-6 and TRBJ1-5; the match to TRBD1 covers 9 bases. The CDR3 totals 14 residues. Germline CDR1 is MNHNY and CDR2 is SVGAGI (reference sequence). J lost 5 bases, V lost 6 bases, and 5 bases had no gene match.

The chain joins TRBV7-9 to TRBJ1-1, with D uncertain. The CDR3 consists of 15 residues. CDR1 is SEHNR, CDR2 FQNEAQ, per germline (reference sequence). The V end was cut by 5 bases, the J end by 11 bases, with 24 bases between. CDR3 region: CASSPTGVSWQAAFF. CDR3 DNA: TGTGCCAGCAGCCCTACTGGAGTATCCTGGCAGGCCGCTTTCTTT.

The genes are TRBV5-1 and TRBJ2-7; 7 bases match TRBD2. The CDR3 sequence is 15 residues long. Germline values: CDR1 SGHRS, CDR2 YFSETQ. Trimming removed 4 bases from V and 3 bases from J; junction bases left unmatched: 10. CDR3: CASSQGTTGGYEQYF. The CDR3 DNA reads as TGCGCCAGCAGCCAAGGGACTACGGGGGGCTACGAGCAGTACTTC.

The chain uses TRBV2 and TRBJ2-4; D is ambiguous. The CDR3 consists of 15 residues. CDR1 is SNHLY, CDR2 FYNNEI, per germline. Trimming took 3 bases from V and 0 from J, leaving 9 bases between them. The CDR3 sequence is CASSDWSLAKNIQYF. In DNA form, the CDR3 reads TGTGCCAGCAGTGACTGGTCTCTAGCCAAAAACATTCAGTACTTC. Based on the CDR3 plus reference TRBV2 and TRBJ2-4, the full variable domain is EPEVTQTPSHQVTQMGQEVILRCVPISNHLYFYWYRQILGQKVEFLVSFYNNEISEKSEIFDDQFSVERPDGSNFTLKIRSTKLEDSAMYFCASSDWSLAKNIQYFGAGTRLSVL.

The chain couples TRBV5-1 to TRBJ2-3; no clear D. The V and J ends lost 4 bases and 0 bases respectively, with 15 bases between them. The CDR3 loop spans 16 amino acids. CDR1 is SGHRS and CDR2 is YFSETQ in the germline V gene. The CDR3 is CASSTDSPGSTDTQYF. CDR3 coding DNA: TGCGCCAGCAGCACTGACTCCCCGGGTAGCACAGATACGCAGTATTTT.

The rearrangement links TRBV19 to TRBJ1-5, with D maybe TRBD1 (6 bases). This CDR3 region has 15 residues. Germline V gene lookup returns CDR1 LNHDA and CDR2 SQIVND (reference sequence). Trimming shortened V by 6 bases and J by 1 base, and 13 bases separated the two germline ends. CDR3 residues: CASRQQGSSNQPQHF. Written as DNA, the CDR3 is TGTGCCAGTAGACAACAGGGTTCGAGCAATCAGCCCCAGCATTTT.

This clone was found a few times. The chain couples TRBV7-8 to TRBJ2-1, with TRBD1 matching 8 bases. V dropped 5 bases and J dropped 2; count of bases not matched to a gene: 5. The CDR3 extends over 15 amino acids. Germline CDR1 reads SGHVS; CDR2 reads FQNEAQ. The CDR3 DNA follows: TGTGCCAGCAGCCAAGGACAGGGCGCCTACAATGAGCAGTTCTTC. Its translation is CASSQGQGAYNEQFF.

The rearrangement uses TRBV4-1 and TRBJ2-5, with 15 positions matching TRBD2. Trimming removed 3 bases from V and 2 bases from J; junction bases left unmatched: 10. This CDR3 contains 19 residues. Looked up from germline, CDR1 is MGHRA and CDR2 is YSYEKL. The CDR3 sequence is CASSHPGLAGGPGQETQYF. The CDR3, as DNA: TGCGCCAGCAGCCATCCCGGACTAGCGGGGGGGCCTGGGCAAGAGACCCAGTACTTC.

The genes are TRBV5-4 and TRBJ2-2; either TRBD1 or TRBD2 may supply D (6 bases each). The CDR3 contains 15 residues. Germline CDR1 reads SGHNT; CDR2 reads YYREEE (reference sequence). The V end lost 0 bases, the J end lost 4 bases, and 10 bases lay between the germline ends. CDR3 bases: TGTGCCAGCAGCTTGGCGGGGGCAATCACCGGGGAGCTGTTTTTT. Translating gives CASSLAGAITGELFF.

This clone was counted only a few times. V usage is TRBV7-2 and J usage is TRBJ2-3; possibly TRBD2 for D (5 bases). With 1 base removed from V and 4 bases from J, the gap between germline ends came to 9 bases. Germline CDR1 is SGHTA and CDR2 is FQGNSA. This CDR3 is built from 14 residues. In DNA, the CDR3 is TGTGCCAGCAGCTTAGGGCTAGCAGCAGATACGCAGTATTTT. The encoded protein is CASSLGLAADTQYF.

The chain recombines TRBV7-8 with TRBJ1-2, with D unclear. Germline V gene lookup returns CDR1 SGHVS and CDR2 FQNEAQ. The CDR3 is 14 amino acids. The germline V and J ends were trimmed by 0 bases and 5 bases, with 10 bases remaining between them. The CDR3, as DNA: TGTGCCAGCAGCTTAGCGCCGGGCTTATATGGCTACACCTTC. Its translation: CASSLAPGLYGYTF.

The chain employs TRBV6-1 and TRBJ2-5; 8 positions match TRBD1. Unmatched junction bases numbered 10, after V lost 3 bases and J lost 4 bases. Germline V gene sequence: CDR1 MNHNS, CDR2 SASEGT. The CDR3 extends over 16 amino acids. This chain's CDR3 is CASSDRGRGRRETQYF. CDR3 DNA: TGTGCCAGCAGTGATAGGGGCAGGGGGCGCAGAGAGACCCAGTACTTC.

The table lists this clone with a few counts. This chain connects TRBV2 to TRBJ1-1; maybe TRBD1 (6 bases). The CDR3 sequence is 14 residues long. V lost 4 bases to trimming and J lost 0 bases, with 9 bases between them. Per the germline V gene, CDR1 is SNHLY and CDR2 is FYNNEI. The chain's CDR3 is CASSGGALNTEAFF. Written as DNA, the CDR3 is TGTGCCAGCAGTGGGGGGGCCCTGAACACTGAAGCTTTCTTT.

The chain couples TRBV27 to TRBJ2-7; D might be TRBD2 (5 bases). Germline CDR1 reads MNHEY; CDR2 reads SMNVEV (reference sequence). The CDR3 is 12 amino acids. The V and J ends lost 6 bases and 9 bases respectively, with 15 bases between them. The CDR3 DNA is TGTGCCAGCAGACCATCCGGGGTGAGGCAGTACTTC. Translation: CASRPSGVRQYF.

V and J are TRBV5-4 and TRBJ1-2, with no clear D. The CDR3 loop spans 13 amino acids. Trimming cost V 1 base and J 4 bases, with 8 bases left between them. Germline V gives CDR1 SGHNT, CDR2 YYREEE (reference sequence). In DNA, the CDR3 is TGTGCCAGCAGCTTGTCTAGAGGCTATGGCTACACCTTC. Its protein is CASSLSRGYGYTF. Looking up the rest from reference TRBV5-4 and TRBJ1-2 gives the full variable domain: ETGVTQSPTHLIKTRGQQVTLRCSSQSGHNTVSWYQQALGQGPQFIFQYYREEENGRGNFPPRFSGLQFPNYSSELNVNALELDDSALYLCASSLSRGYGYTFGSGTRLTVV.

This chain links TRBV7-9 with TRBJ2-7; 7 bases match TRBD2. This CDR3 comprises 16 residues. Germline CDR1 and CDR2: SEHNR and FQNEAQ (reference sequence). V shed 4 bases and J 2 bases; nucleotides not matched to a gene: 11. CDR3 bases: TGTGCCAGCAGCTCCCCCCCGCGGGGACTACCCTACGAGCAGTACTTC. Protein sequence: CASSSPPRGLPYEQYF.

Concerning this clone: One end of the junction fails to match germline, which may point to a read error. The chain joins TRBV18 to TRBJ1-1, with D maybe TRBD1 (5 bases). The germline V gene encodes CDR1 KGHSH and CDR2 LQKENI. This CDR3 has 21 amino acids. The CDR3 here is CASSPLDSVPPAGQDRSMTSF. The CDR3 nucleotides are TGTGCCAGCTCACCACTGGATTCCGTGCCTCCGGCGGGGCAGGATCGGAGCATGACGTCTTTT.

J is TRBJ1-2 and V is TRBV9; 7 bases line up with TRBD1. Germline V gene data show CDR1 as SGDLS and CDR2 as YYNGEE. The CDR3 extends over 13 amino acids. J gave up 7 bases and V 6 bases, and 9 bases lay outside the gene matches. The CDR3 reads CASTVDQGGGYTF. For the CDR3, the DNA is TGTGCCAGCACTGTAGACCAGGGGGGTGGCTACACCTTC.

This chain connects TRBV5-1 to TRBJ1-5, with 7 nucleotides matching TRBD1. CDR3 size: 15 residues. CDR1 is SGHRS, CDR2 YFSETQ, per germline. The V segment lost 0 bases and the J segment 4 bases; nucleotides outside the gene matches: 4. The CDR3 region is CASSLDRGRNQPQHF. CDR3 DNA sequence: TGCGCCAGCAGCTTGGACAGGGGCCGGAATCAGCCCCAGCATTTT.

The chain recombines TRBV5-1 with TRBJ1-1; 7 bases match TRBD1. This CDR3 comprises 15 residues. V lost 0 bases, J lost 0 bases, and 2 bases stayed unmatched. Germline loops: CDR1 SGHRS, CDR2 YFSETQ. The CDR3 reads CASSLEGAMNTEAFF. CDR3 DNA sequence: TGCGCCAGCAGCTTGGAGGGGGCAATGAACACTGAAGCTTTCTTT.

This chain links TRBV29-1 with TRBJ2-5; 8 bases align to TRBD1. V lost 6 bases, J lost 4 bases, and 7 bases stayed unmatched. Germline V gene data show CDR1 as SQVTM and CDR2 as ANQGSEA. The CDR3 contains 13 residues. The CDR3 protein is CSVAQGAPETQYF. CDR3 bases: TGCAGCGTAGCCCAGGGGGCCCCAGAGACCCAGTACTTC.